Sequencing of this T cell receptor (beta chain) was carried out in a study of T cells expressing NK-cell markers. Study in general: From sorted CD3+CD56+NKG2C+, CD3+CD56+NKG2C- and CD3+CD56-NKG2C+ T cells came the TCR beta repertoires. Regarding the study as a whole: Dominant NKG2C+ clonotypes accounted for about 1.0-8% of CD8+ T cells in more than five donors.

The CDR3 spans 14 residues. Following a re-call of the 5' RACE reads, TCRdb has one entry per CDR3 protein and lacks DNA. The sample has 400,000 to 500,000 distinct CDR3 sequences; the top ten hold 7.3%. On this clonotype: Antigen specificity is unknown.

This receptor was taken from a woman aged 18 to 75 in good health. Specimen: blood T cells: a sorted CD56 or NKG2C T cell subset, CD4+ or CD8+ T cells, or bulk PBMC T cells (not recorded which). The chain is built from TRBV12-3 or TRBV12-4 and TRBJ1-4; TCRdb returns TRBD1, unconfirmable since there is no DNA. CDR3 in amino acids: CASSAGTGGEKLFF.